One sample yielded the 24 T cell receptor beta chains listed below, sequenced in a study of a mutant IDH1 vaccine in newly diagnosed glioma. Generated by immunoSEQ multiplex PCR, the TCRdb table keeps only in-frame clones and is missing some. The sample includes about 38,000 clones, 80% to 95% seen only once; the top ten take about 20%. Specified time point: baseline, week 1 (first vaccination visit). Treatment in this sample: pre-vaccination baseline after standard-of-care therapy. The specimen comprised PBMCs, sampled from a glioma patient treated with radiotherapy, temozolomide or both. The receptors originated from a young man with glioma.

The CDR3 bases are TGCGCCAGCAGCCTCCAAGGGGGAGGCGCGAACACTGAAGCTTTCTTT. The encoded protein is CASSLQGGGANTEAFF. The chain uses TRBV5-1 and TRBJ1-1, with a weak D call TRBD1 (6 bases). The CDR3 spans 16 residues. Looked up from germline, CDR1 is SGHRS and CDR2 is YFSETQ. V was cut by 4 bases and J by 1 base, with 17 bases left in between.

The chain is built from TRBV9 and TRBJ2-7; weak D call: TRBD2 (6 bases). Trimming pared 4 bases from V and 3 bases from J, leaving 14 bases between. Germline-derived CDR1 and CDR2 are SGDLS and YYNGEE. The CDR3 is 14 amino acids. CDR3 nucleotide sequence: TGTGCCAGCAGCTTTGGAGGGGCGGACTACGAGCAGTACTTC. Amino acid sequence: CASSFGGADYEQYF. The variable domain in full, with the rest retrieved from reference TRBV9 and TRBJ2-7, is DSGVTQTPKHLITATGQRVTLRCSPRSGDLSVYWYQQSLDQGLQFLIQYYNGEERAKGNILERFSAQQFPDLHSELNLSSLELGDSALYFCASSFGGADYEQYFGPGTRLTVT.

The chain employs TRBV29-1 and TRBJ2-3; 7 bases line up with TRBD1. J gave up 4 bases and V 6 bases, and 13 bases lay outside the gene matches. CDR3 length: 15 residues. Germline V gene lookup returns CDR1 SQVTM and CDR2 ANQGSEA. The CDR3 coding sequence is TGCAGCGTCCGACAGGGAATAGCCCGGGCAGATACGCAGTATTTT. It is translated as CSVRQGIARADTQYF.

V is TRBV4-1 and J is TRBJ2-1, with 7 bases that match TRBD2. The V and J ends lost 1 base and 5 bases, in that order; junction bases with no gene match: 8. Germline V CDR1 and CDR2: MGHRA, YSYEKL. The CDR3 is 16 amino acids. The CDR3 DNA sequence: TGCGCCAGCAGCCAAGTATCGCTAGCGGAAGACAATGAGCAGTTCTTC. Translated: CASSQVSLAEDNEQFF.

There are a few counts of this clone. The chain couples TRBV19 to TRBJ2-3; TRBD1 is a possible D gene (5 bases). The CDR3 totals 12 residues. V was shortened by 8 bases and J by 3 bases, with 9 bases between the two germline ends. Germline V gene data show CDR1 as LNHDA and CDR2 as SQIVND (reference sequence). The CDR3 reads CASRQSTDTQYF. The CDR3, as DNA: TGTGCCAGTCGACAGAGTACAGATACGCAGTATTTT.

CDR3 sequence (DNA): TGCGCCAGCAGCGCTGGCGGGACAGGGCAATACAATGAGCAGTTCTTC. This translates into CASSAGGTGQYNEQFF. The chain has TRBV5-1 and TRBJ2-1; 9 positions agree with TRBD1. The germline gives CDR1 SGHRS, CDR2 YFSETQ. The V gene end was trimmed by 4 bases and the J gene end by 4 bases; junction bases not matched to a gene: 9. The CDR3 spans 16 residues.

The chain has TRBV7-9 and TRBJ1-3; D unclear. V was shortened by 1 base and J by 0 bases, with 7 bases between the two germline ends. Per the germline V gene, CDR1 is SEHNR and CDR2 is FQNEAQ (reference sequence). This CDR3 region has 15 residues. The CDR3 spells CASSLDQSSGNTIYF. The CDR3 bases are TGTGCCAGCAGCTTAGACCAGAGCTCTGGAAACACCATATATTTT.

This chain links TRBV19 with TRBJ2-7; TRBD2 matches at 12 bases. With V trimmed by 5 bases and J by 4 bases, 6 bases remained unmatched. The V gene's germline CDR1 is LNHDA and CDR2 SQIVND (reference sequence). CDR3 size: 15 residues. In DNA form, the CDR3 reads TGTGCCAGTAGTGACGGGACTAGCGGGCGGTACGAGCAGTACTTC. Protein product: CASSDGTSGRYEQYF.

This chain links TRBV2 with TRBJ2-7; 7 bases align to TRBD1. The germline gives CDR1 SNHLY, CDR2 FYNNEI. The V segment lost 5 bases and the J segment 7 bases; nucleotides outside the gene matches: 5. This CDR3 region has 12 residues. The CDR3 DNA follows: TGTGCCAGCAGTACAGGGGAGTGGGAGCAGTACTTC. Protein: CASSTGEWEQYF.

This clone was observed a single time. The V gene is TRBV19, the J gene TRBJ1-1; D unclear. The CDR3 is 13 residues long. Germline V gene sequence: CDR1 LNHDA, CDR2 SQIVND (reference sequence). V dropped 5 bases and J dropped 8 bases, with 15 bases sitting between them. In DNA, the CDR3 is TGTGCCAGTAGTTTCGGAACCGCGTCGGAAGCTTTCTTT. Translation: CASSFGTASEAFF. Based on the CDR3 plus reference TRBV19 and TRBJ1-1, the full variable domain is DGGITQSPKYLFRKEGQNVTLSCEQNLNHDAMYWYRQDPGQGLRLIYYSQIVNDFQKGDIAEGYSVSREKKESFPLTVTSAQKNPTAFYLCASSFGTASEAFFGQGTRLTVV.

Here the CDR3 DNA reads TGCGCCAGCAGCCCCCTCACCGGGGAGCTGTTTTTT. This gives the protein CASSPLTGELFF. The gene calls are TRBV4-1 and TRBJ2-2, with no clear D. V was cut by 4 bases and J by 4 bases, with 4 bases left in between. CDR3 length: 12 residues. The germline V gene encodes CDR1 MGHRA and CDR2 YSYEKL.

This clone was picked up a small number of times. The chain uses TRBV4-3 and TRBJ2-2, with D perhaps TRBD1 (5 bases). The CDR3 contains 16 residues. Germline V lookup: CDR1 LGHNA, CDR2 YSLEER. V dropped 1 base and J dropped 7 bases, with 16 bases sitting between them. The CDR3, as DNA: TGCGCCAGCAGCCAAGGATGGGGCCGTGAGCGCGGGGAGCTGTTTTTT. Protein sequence: CASSQGWGRERGELFF.

The rearrangement links TRBV5-1 to TRBJ2-2; D might be TRBD1 (5 bases). The V gene lost 5 bases and the J gene lost 4 bases, with 12 bases spanning the gap. The CDR3 loop spans 14 amino acids. In germline, CDR1 is SGHRS, CDR2 YFSETQ. The CDR3: CASREQDLTGELFF. The CDR3 DNA reads as TGCGCCAGCAGGGAACAGGATCTCACCGGGGAGCTGTTTTTT.

The CDR3: CASSYSVGSGNTIYF. The CDR3 bases are TGTGCCAGCAGTTACTCGGTCGGGTCTGGAAACACCATATATTTT. The chain links TRBV6-5 to TRBJ1-3; the D is unclear. Trimming removed 0 bases at V and 1 base at J, with 7 bases between. The CDR3 has 15 amino acids. Germline CDR1 MNHEY, CDR2 SVGAGI.

This rearrangement joins TRBV19 to TRBJ1-6; D gene uncertain. CDR1 is LNHDA and CDR2 is SQIVND in the germline V gene (reference sequence). The CDR3 totals 14 residues. V was cut by 5 bases and J by 5 bases, with 10 bases left in between. CDR3 amino acids: CASSQTANNSPLHF. The CDR3 coding sequence is TGTGCCAGTAGTCAGACGGCGAATAATTCACCCCTCCACTTT.

The chain employs TRBV7-8 and TRBJ2-3; no definite D call. The length of the CDR3 is 16 residues. Per the germline V gene, CDR1 is SGHVS and CDR2 is FQNEAQ. V was shortened by 5 bases and J by 2 bases, with 17 bases between the two germline ends. Written as DNA, the CDR3 is TGTGCCAGCAGCACAAGTGTGAGACATACCACAGATACGCAGTATTTT. Residues: CASSTSVRHTTDTQYF.

The chain carries TRBV2 and TRBJ1-2; D not certain. The V end was cut by 1 base, the J end by 7 bases, with 10 bases between. The CDR3 runs 13 residues. The germline gives CDR1 SNHLY, CDR2 FYNNEI. The CDR3 DNA reads as TGTGCCAGCAGTGAAGTAGGAAGGGCTGGCTACACCTTC. It translates to CASSEVGRAGYTF.

In DNA, the CDR3 is TGTGCCAGCACGGGGAGCACAGATACGCAGTATTTT. It codes for CASTGSTDTQYF. The chain joins TRBV9 to TRBJ2-3, with D possibly TRBD2 on 5 matching bases. CDR3 length: 12 amino acids. V was clipped by 6 bases and J by 0 bases, with 5 bases between them. Germline CDR1 is SGDLS and CDR2 is YYNGEE.

The V gene is TRBV5-1, the J gene TRBJ1-6; the D is unclear. Germline V gene sequence: CDR1 SGHRS, CDR2 YFSETQ. V lost 0 bases and J lost 7, with 11 bases in between. The CDR3 consists of 15 residues. CDR3 nucleotide sequence: TGCGCCAGCAGCTTGGGGGCGTTTGGGAATTCACCCCTCCACTTT. Protein product: CASSLGAFGNSPLHF. The variable domain in full, completed from reference TRBV5-1 and TRBJ1-6, reads KAGVTQTPRYLIKTRGQQVTLSCSPISGHRSVSWYQQTPGQGLQFLFEYFSETQRNKGNFPGRFSGRQFSNSRSEMNVSTLELGDSALYLCASSLGAFGNSPLHFGNGTRLTVT.

This clone was seen a handful of times. The chain carries TRBV13 and TRBJ1-1; 9 nucleotides align to TRBD1. Germline assignment: CDR1 PRHDT and CDR2 FYEKMQ (reference sequence). This CDR3 is built from 15 residues. The trim removed 0 bases at V and 3 bases at J, leaving 2 bases unmatched. The CDR3 nucleotides are TGTGCCAGCAGCTTAGGGGGACAGGGTTACACTGAAGCTTTCTTT. It encodes CASSLGGQGYTEAFF.

This clone came up once. The chain has TRBV7-2 and TRBJ1-5, with TRBD1 as a possible D gene (5 bases). The germline gives CDR1 SGHTA, CDR2 FQGNSA. The length of the CDR3 is 15 residues. V lost 1 base to trimming and J lost 0 bases, with 7 bases between them. The CDR3 reads CASSLGQLSNQPQHF. The CDR3, as DNA: TGTGCCAGCAGCTTAGGACAGCTTAGCAATCAGCCCCAGCATTTT.

The chain joins TRBV7-2 to TRBJ1-1; D is unclear. Trimming removed 5 bases at V and 6 bases at J, with 19 bases between. The CDR3 totals 15 residues. Germline CDR1 and CDR2: SGHTA and FQGNSA. The CDR3 loop reads CASSPAGNYRPEAFF. CDR3 in DNA: TGTGCCAGCAGCCCGGCAGGAAATTACCGGCCTGAAGCTTTCTTT.

CDR3 sequence reads: CASSLAGPRLSGNTIYF. The CDR3 DNA is TGTGCCAGCAGCTTAGCAGGCCCGAGACTCTCTGGAAACACCATATATTTT. This sequence joins TRBV7-9 and TRBJ1-3, with unresolved D. CDR3 length: 17 amino acids. The germline V and J ends were trimmed by 0 bases and 0 bases, with 12 bases remaining between them. Germline CDR1 reads SEHNR; CDR2 reads FQNEAQ (reference sequence).

The chain has TRBV5-1 and TRBJ2-5; no clear D. Germline loops: CDR1 SGHRS, CDR2 YFSETQ. The V and J ends lost 1 base and 1 base respectively, with 8 bases between them. The CDR3 contains 14 residues. CDR3 DNA: TGCGCCAGCAGCTTGTCCGGGCCCCAAGAGACCCAGTACTTC. Its translation is CASSLSGPQETQYF.